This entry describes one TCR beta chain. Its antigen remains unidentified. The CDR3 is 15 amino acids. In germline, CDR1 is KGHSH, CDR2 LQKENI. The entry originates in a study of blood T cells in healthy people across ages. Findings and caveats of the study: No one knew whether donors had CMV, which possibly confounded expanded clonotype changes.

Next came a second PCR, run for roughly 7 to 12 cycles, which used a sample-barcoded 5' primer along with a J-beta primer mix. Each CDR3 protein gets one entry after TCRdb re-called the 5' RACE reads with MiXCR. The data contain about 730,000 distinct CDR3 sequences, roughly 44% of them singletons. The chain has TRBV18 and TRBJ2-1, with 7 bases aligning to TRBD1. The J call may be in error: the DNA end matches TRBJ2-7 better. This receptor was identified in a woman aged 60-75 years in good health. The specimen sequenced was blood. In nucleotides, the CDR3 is TGTGCCAGCTCAGGCACAGGGGAACCCTACAATGAGCAGTACTTC. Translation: CASSGTGEPYNEQYF.